The clone carrying this T cell receptor beta chain was seen repeatedly, ten times or more. Its target is unknown. MiXCR was run by TCRdb on the RT-PCR reads, yielding one entry per CDR3 protein. The sample holds roughly 790,000 distinct CDR3 sequences, 21% seen once. This sample was taken from a study of response to subunit inactivated influenza vaccine. CDR1 is SGHTA, CDR2 FQGTGA, per germline. The CDR3 length is 14 residues. The V gene end was trimmed by 6 bases and the J gene end by 6 bases; junction bases not matched to a gene: 8. Study results and limitations: After each seasonal influenza vaccination, few new T cells are recruited, the authors suggested.

The sequences come from PBMCs from blood, collected roughly 5 days after vaccination. V usage is TRBV7-3 and J usage is TRBJ2-1; 7 bases fit TRBD2. This receptor was identified in a man aged 45-60 years who received an inactivated influenza vaccine. The CDR3 region is CASSRLALGNEQFF. The CDR3 DNA reads as TGTGCCAGCAGTCGACTAGCCCTGGGCAATGAGCAGTTCTTC.